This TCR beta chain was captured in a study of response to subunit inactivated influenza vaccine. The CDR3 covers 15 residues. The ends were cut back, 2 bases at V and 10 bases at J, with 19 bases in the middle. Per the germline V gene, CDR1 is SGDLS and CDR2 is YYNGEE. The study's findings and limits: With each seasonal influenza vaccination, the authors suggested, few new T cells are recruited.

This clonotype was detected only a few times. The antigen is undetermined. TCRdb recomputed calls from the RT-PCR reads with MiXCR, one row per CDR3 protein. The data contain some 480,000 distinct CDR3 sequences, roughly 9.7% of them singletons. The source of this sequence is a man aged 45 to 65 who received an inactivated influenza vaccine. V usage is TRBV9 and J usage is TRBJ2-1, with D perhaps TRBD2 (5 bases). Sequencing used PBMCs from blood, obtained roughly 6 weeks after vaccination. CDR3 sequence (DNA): TGTGCCAGCAGCGTTCTCAGCGGATCTGCCGACGAGCAGTTCTTC. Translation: CASSVLSGSADEQFF.